Following are 14 T cell receptor beta chains from one sample sequenced in a study of T cells in Graves' hyperthyroidism and ophthalmopathy. Amplified TCR beta CDR3 regions came from RNA transcripts. The TCR CDR3 first-round RT-PCR relied on the HTBI primer set. Each CDR3 protein gets one entry after TCRdb re-called the multiplex PCR reads with MiXCR. This repertoire shows 350,000 to 400,000 distinct CDR3 sequences, approximately 15% found once; its top ten account for roughly 9.6%. Material for sequencing was blood. These receptors were obtained from a woman in her sixties or seventies with Graves' hyperthyroidism.

This chain links TRBV30 with TRBJ1-3; D unresolved. The CDR3 spans 15 residues. Germline V gene sequence: CDR1 GTSNPN, CDR2 SVGIG (reference sequence). V was trimmed by 2 bases and J by 3 bases, leaving 14 bases between them. In DNA, the CDR3 is TGTGCCTGGAGTCCGGGAACTCTGAGTGGAAACACCATATATTTT. Amino acids: CAWSPGTLSGNTIYF.

This clonotype was picked up a small number of times. This rearrangement joins TRBV27 to TRBJ2-1; 9 nucleotides agree with TRBD1. The CDR3 is made up of 15 amino acids. From germline, CDR1 is MNHEY and CDR2 SMNVEV (reference sequence). V lost 2 bases, J lost 7 bases, and 6 bases stayed unmatched. CDR3 in amino acids: CASSLPGQGGNEQFF. The DNA for the CDR3 is TGTGCCAGCAGTTTACCGGGACAGGGTGGGAATGAGCAGTTCTTC.

This clonotype was counted only a few times. The chain employs TRBV7-9 and TRBJ2-6, with D perhaps matching TRBD1 (5 bases). In germline, CDR1 is SEHNR, CDR2 FQNEAQ (reference sequence). The V end lost 3 bases, the J end lost 0 bases, and 18 bases lay between the germline ends. This CDR3 has 19 amino acids. CDR3 sequence: CASSLQAGLTYSGANVLTF. CDR3 bases: TGTGCCAGCAGCTTGCAAGCAGGGTTAACATACTCTGGGGCCAACGTCCTGACTTTC. The whole variable domain, remainder taken from reference TRBV7-9 and TRBJ2-6, is DTGVSQNPRHKITKRGQNVTFRCDPISEHNRLYWYRQTLGQGPEFLTYFQNEAQLEKSRLLSDRFSAERPKGSFSTLEIQRTEQGDSAMYLCASSLQAGLTYSGANVLTFGAGSRLTVL.

This clonotype was seen ten or more times. The gene calls are TRBV2 and TRBJ1-5; possible D gene TRBD1, 5 bases. The CDR3 extends over 12 amino acids. Trimming cost V 7 bases and J 4 bases, with 8 bases left between them. Germline assignment: CDR1 SNHLY and CDR2 FYNNEI. The CDR3 DNA is TGTGCCAGCAACAGGTTTAATCAGCCCCAGCATTTT. It codes for CASNRFNQPQHF.

This clonotype was detected many times. The genes are TRBV18 and TRBJ2-1, with 7 nucleotides matching TRBD2. Per the germline V gene, CDR1 is KGHSH and CDR2 is LQKENI. The CDR3 covers 14 residues. The junction had 4 bases not matched to a gene; V was cut back by 1 base and J by 7 bases. In DNA form, the CDR3 reads TGTGCCAGCTCACCACTAGGACTAGGAAATGAGCAGTTCTTC. Translating gives CASSPLGLGNEQFF.

This clonotype showed up many times. This rearrangement joins TRBV10-2 to TRBJ1-1, with D unclear. Germline-derived CDR1 and CDR2 are WSHSY and SAAADI. CDR3 length: 12 residues. The germline V and J ends were trimmed by 10 bases and 1 base, with 10 bases remaining between them. The DNA for the CDR3 is TGCGCCACCATAAACAGGAACACTGAAGCTTTCTTT. It codes for CATINRNTEAFF.

This clonotype appeared many times. The J gene is TRBJ1-2, the V gene TRBV12-3 or TRBV12-4; D remains ambiguous. The CDR3 length is 14 residues. V lost 6 bases and J 4 bases, leaving 15 bases between the germline ends. CDR3 region: CASSPDKLLYGYTF. The CDR3 nucleotides read TGTGCCAGCAGCCCAGACAAACTCCTCTATGGCTACACCTTC.

The CDR3, as DNA: TGTGCCAGCAGCCAAAGCAGACAGACCAACACTGAAGCTTTCTTT. Translated, it gives CASSQSRQTNTEAFF. This chain uses TRBV4-2 with TRBJ1-1; a weak D match, TRBD1 (5 bases). The CDR3 sequence is 15 residues long. V lost 2 bases to trimming and J lost 2 bases, with 12 bases between them. CDR1 and CDR2 (germline): LGHNA, YNFKEQ.

This clonotype was detected ten times or more. The genes are TRBV2 and TRBJ2-7, with 8 bases identical to TRBD2. Germline lookup yields CDR1 SNHLY and CDR2 FYNNEI. The CDR3 has 13 residues. J lost 3 bases, V lost 7 bases, and 5 bases had no gene match. Written as DNA, the CDR3 is TGTGCCAGCACCAAGGGACTAGTCTACGAGCAGTACTTC. Translated, it gives CASTKGLVYEQYF.

This clonotype was picked up a small number of times. J is TRBJ2-7 and V is TRBV28; D is possibly TRBD2 (6 bases). Germline CDR1 and CDR2: MDHEN and SYDVKM. This CDR3 is built from 15 residues. Trimming took off 2 bases at V and 9 bases at J, with 20 bases between the two ends. The CDR3 spells CASSLSFGRVSGQYF. CDR3 sequence (DNA): TGTGCCAGCAGTTTAAGTTTTGGCAGGGTTAGCGGGCAGTACTTC. Full variable domain (missing parts from reference TRBV28 and TRBJ2-7): DVKVTQSSRYLVKRTGEKVFLECVQDMDHENMFWYRQDPGLGLRLIYFSYDVKMKEKGDIPEGYSVSREKKERFSLILESASTNQTSMYLCASSLSFGRVSGQYFGPGTRLTVT.

This clonotype was seen at least ten times. The CDR3: CASSPGLNTEAFF. CDR3 coding DNA: TGTGCCAGCTCACCAGGGTTGAACACTGAAGCTTTCTTT. The chain carries TRBV18 and TRBJ1-1; D gene uncertain. Trimming left V 2 bases short and J 0 bases short, with 4 bases between. The CDR3 extends over 13 amino acids. Germline lookup yields CDR1 KGHSH and CDR2 LQKENI.

This clonotype was seen ten or more times. Sequence at one end of the junction differs from germline and may be a read error. The chain has TRBV24-1 and TRBJ2-2, with 8 bases that match TRBD1. The CDR3 loop spans 18 amino acids. Germline lookup yields CDR1 KGHDR and CDR2 SFDVKD. CDR3 residues: CATSDLRAGGAKTGELFF. The CDR3 DNA sequence: TGTGCCACCAGTGATTTGCGTGCAGGGGGCGCGAAGACCGGGGAGCTGTTTTTT.

This clonotype has a count of ten or more. The chain couples TRBV28 to TRBJ2-6; no reliable D call. Trimming stripped 5 bases from V and 0 bases from J, with 8 bases between. Germline V gene lookup returns CDR1 MDHEN and CDR2 SYDVKM. The CDR3 sequence is 15 residues long. Here the CDR3 DNA reads TGTGCCAGCAGTCCGCGTTTCTCTGGGGCCAACGTCCTGACTTTC. Encoded protein: CASSPRFSGANVLTF.

The rearrangement links TRBV28 to TRBJ1-2; no clear D. The CDR3 runs to 14 residues. Germline assignment: CDR1 MDHEN and CDR2 SYDVKM. Deletions cut 4 bases from V and 10 bases from J, with 19 bases between. The chain's CDR3 is CASSSWEQDSNYTF. The CDR3 bases are TGTGCCAGCAGTTCATGGGAGCAGGATTCAAACTACACCTTC.